The rows below give T cell receptor beta chains drawn from one sample of a study of shared clonotypes between healthy human individuals. Sequencing used immunoSEQ multiplex PCR; TCRdb keeps in-frame clones, though not all of them. This table has fewer than 2.5 million clones, 93% appearing once. Sequencing input: naive CD4+ T cells from PBMCs. The receptors come from a man between 18 and 29 years old in good health. Some clones in this sample may be carry-over from other donors' samples. Both conserved end residues are part of each CDR3. A D gene is named only where the DNA matches it firmly. Clone size, where shown, is once, few, many, or a class for clones that have expanded.

clone size: .
D gene: .
J gene: TRBJ2-5
V gene: TRBV5-1
CDR3 DNA: TGCGCCAGCAGCTTAGGATGGGCGGAGACCCAGTACTTC
CDR3 protein: CASSLGWAETQYF

clone size: .
D gene: .
J gene: TRBJ1-1
V gene: TRBV6-6
CDR3 DNA: TGTGCCAGCACCCTGGAGAGTTTGGACACTGAAGCTTTCTTT
CDR3 protein: CASTLESLDTEAFF

clone size: .
D gene: TRBD1
J gene: TRBJ2-1
V gene: TRBV19
CDR3 DNA: TGTGCCAGCCGGAAGGACAGGATCTACAATGAGCAGTTCTTC
CDR3 protein: CASRKDRIYNEQFF

clone size: .
D gene: .
J gene: TRBJ2-5
V gene: TRBV7-2
CDR3 DNA: TGTGCCAGCAGCTTAGACAGGGTAGCAGAGACCCAGTACTTC
CDR3 protein: CASSLDRVAETQYF

clone size: .
D gene: TRBD1
J gene: TRBJ1-4
V gene: TRBV6-6
CDR3 DNA: TGTGCCAGCAGGACCGGGACAGGGGATGAAAAACTGTTTTTT
CDR3 protein: CASRTGTGDEKLFF

clone size: .
D gene: .
J gene: TRBJ1-5
V gene: TRBV6-5
CDR3 DNA: TGTGCCAGCCAGGCCCACAGGGATAGTCAGCCCCAGCATTTT
CDR3 protein: CASQAHRDSQPQHF

clone size: .
D gene: TRBD1
J gene: TRBJ1-2
V gene: TRBV5-1
CDR3 DNA: TGCGCCAGCACAAATCCGGGACAGGGGGCCTATGGCTACACCTTC
CDR3 protein: CASTNPGQGAYGYTF

clone size: .
D gene: TRBD1
J gene: TRBJ1-1
V gene: TRBV28
CDR3 DNA: TGTGCCACACGGGACAGCTTGAACACTGAAGCTTTCTTT
CDR3 protein: CATRDSLNTEAFF

clone size: .
D gene: .
J gene: TRBJ1-2
V gene: TRBV28
CDR3 DNA: TGTGCCAGCAGTCAAGGGGGTCTATATGGCTACACCTTC
CDR3 protein: CASSQGGLYGYTF

clone size: .
D gene: .
J gene: TRBJ2-1
V gene: TRBV7-7
CDR3 DNA: TGTGCCAGCAGCCCCACCTTAGCCTCGGGCTACAATGAGCAGTTCTTC
CDR3 protein: CASSPTLASGYNEQFF

clone size: once
D gene: TRBD2
J gene: TRBJ2-5
V gene: TRBV7-2
CDR3 DNA: TGTGCCAGCAGCTTGGGGACTAGCGGGGGAGAGACCCAGTACTTC
CDR3 protein: CASSLGTSGGETQYF

clone size: .
D gene: TRBD1
J gene: TRBJ1-1
V gene: TRBV18
CDR3 DNA: TGTGCCAGCTCACCACCGATTTACACAGGGGCGCCCGGGGGAGCTTTCTTT
CDR3 protein: CASSPPIYTGAPGGAFF

clone size: .
D gene: .
J gene: TRBJ2-1
V gene: TRBV30
CDR3 DNA: TGTGCCTGGCTACAGGGTTACAATGAGCAGTTCTTC
CDR3 protein: CAWLQGYNEQFF

clone size: .
D gene: .
J gene: TRBJ2-3
V gene: TRBV2
CDR3 DNA: TGTGCCAGCAGCCTCGAAAGCACAGATACGCAGTATTTT
CDR3 protein: CASSLESTDTQYF

clone size: .
D gene: .
J gene: TRBJ1-1
V gene: TRBV29-1
CDR3 DNA: TGCAGCGTCGTGAGCCAAACTGAAGCTTTCTTT
CDR3 protein: CSVVSQTEAFF

clone size: .
D gene: .
J gene: TRBJ2-7
V gene: TRBV28
CDR3 DNA: TGTGCCAGCAATCCTGGCCGCTACGAGCAGTACTTC
CDR3 protein: CASNPGRYEQYF

clone size: .
D gene: .
J gene: TRBJ1-1
V gene: TRBV15
CDR3 DNA: TGTGCCACCAGCAGGTTAAACACTGAAGCTTTCTTT
CDR3 protein: CATSRLNTEAFF

clone size: .
D gene: TRBD2
J gene: TRBJ2-5
V gene: TRBV6-6
CDR3 DNA: TGTGCCAGCAGACTTCGACTAGCGGGAGTTAGGGAGACCCAGTACTTC
CDR3 protein: CASRLRLAGVRETQYF

clone size: .
D gene: TRBD2
J gene: TRBJ2-3
V gene: TRBV29-1
CDR3 DNA: TGCAGCGTCGCTGGACTAGCAGGAGATACGCAGTATTTT
CDR3 protein: CSVAGLAGDTQYF

clone size: .
D gene: TRBD2
J gene: TRBJ2-1
V gene: TRBV28
CDR3 DNA: TGTGCCAGCAGTCGGACTAGCGGGGTAAATGAGCAGTTCTTC
CDR3 protein: CASSRTSGVNEQFF

clone size: .
D gene: TRBD1
J gene: TRBJ1-1
V gene: TRBV11-2
CDR3 DNA: TGTGCCAGCAGCTTAATCACAGGGGGCTTAACTGAAGCTTTCTTT
CDR3 protein: CASSLITGGLTEAFF

clone size: .
D gene: .
J gene: TRBJ2-1
V gene: TRBV4-2
CDR3 DNA: TGTGCCAGCAGCCGCATTCTCGTCCATGAGCAGTTCTTC
CDR3 protein: CASSRILVHEQFF

clone size: .
D gene: .
J gene: TRBJ2-4
V gene: TRBV7-9
CDR3 DNA: TGTGCCAGCTCCTTAATTGGGGAGCGGATTAAAAACATTCAGTACTTC
CDR3 protein: CASSLIGERIKNIQYF

clone size: .
D gene: TRBD1
J gene: TRBJ1-2
V gene: TRBV4-2
CDR3 DNA: TGTGCCAGCAGCCAAGGACACAGGGGGCTTGGTGGGGGCTATGGCTACACCTTC
CDR3 protein: CASSQGHRGLGGGYGYTF

clone size: .
D gene: .
J gene: TRBJ1-2
V gene: TRBV6-5
CDR3 DNA: TGTGCCAGCAGTTACGGCAGGGAAGCTAACTATGGCTACACCTTC
CDR3 protein: CASSYGREANYGYTF

clone size: .
D gene: TRBD1
J gene: TRBJ1-4
V gene: TRBV7-8
CDR3 DNA: TGTGCCAGCAGCTGGGACAGGGGCAATGAAAAACTGTTTTTT
CDR3 protein: CASSWDRGNEKLFF

clone size: .
D gene: .
J gene: TRBJ2-5
V gene: TRBV10-3
CDR3 DNA: TGTGCCATCAGCCCCGGGACCCAAGAGACCCAGTACTTC
CDR3 protein: CAISPGTQETQYF

clone size: .
D gene: TRBD1
J gene: TRBJ2-2
V gene: TRBV5-1
CDR3 DNA: TGCGCCAGCAGCGCCGGGACAGTCCTTGACGGGGAGCTGTTTTTT
CDR3 protein: CASSAGTVLDGELFF

clone size: .
D gene: .
J gene: TRBJ1-2
V gene: TRBV19
CDR3 DNA: TGTGCCAGTAGTACCTCCGCCAGATATGGCTACACCTTC
CDR3 protein: CASSTSARYGYTF

clone size: .
D gene: .
J gene: TRBJ1-2
V gene: TRBV6-1
CDR3 DNA: TGTGCCAGCAGTCTCCGAAACTATGGCTACACCTTC
CDR3 protein: CASSLRNYGYTF

clone size: .
D gene: TRBD2
J gene: TRBJ2-3
V gene: TRBV4-2
CDR3 DNA: TGTGCCAGCACCGAGCGGGAGGGTAGCACAGATACGCAGTATTTT
CDR3 protein: CASTEREGSTDTQYF

clone size: .
D gene: .
J gene: TRBJ2-6
V gene: TRBV27
CDR3 DNA: TGTGCCAGCAGCCTACGCTGGGAGCCGGGGGCCAACGTCCTGACTTTC
CDR3 protein: CASSLRWEPGANVLTF

clone size: .
D gene: .
J gene: TRBJ2-7
V gene: TRBV5-4
CDR3 DNA: TGTGCCAGCAGCTTGGACGGCGACTCCTACGAGCAGTACTTC
CDR3 protein: CASSLDGDSYEQYF